The rows below give T cell receptor beta chains drawn from one sample of a study of radiotherapy plus CTLA-4 blockade in lung cancer. TCRdb keeps only in-frame clones here, not all; method: immunoSEQ multiplex PCR. There are over 95,000 clones in the sample; approximately 72% occur only once, and 2.8% lies in the top ten. The material was peripheral blood, obtained from a patient treated with radiotherapy plus ipilimumab. The receptors were gathered from a human donor with non-small cell lung cancer who had a partial response to radiotherapy plus ipilimumab. Some clones in this sample may be carry-over from other donors' samples. Both conserved end residues are part of each CDR3. D genes are given only for firm matches. Clone size is given for some rows only: seen once, a few or many times, or a class if the clone is expanded.

J | D | V | size | CDR3 | DNA
TRBJ2-3 | NA | TRBV7-2 | NA | CASSLTGISQYF | TGTGCCAGCAGCCTTACAGGGATCTCGCAGTATTTT
TRBJ2-7 | TRBD1 | TRBV30 | NA | CASHPGQGAHEQYF | TGTGCCTCGCATCCGGGACAGGGGGCCCACGAGCAGTACTTC
TRBJ1-5 | TRBD1 | TRBV7-6 | NA | CASSLGGQGHQPQHF | TGTGCCAGCAGCTTAGGGGGACAGGGGCATCAGCCCCAGCATTTT
TRBJ1-4 | TRBD1 | TRBV7-8 | NA | CASSLAGLTGGRATNEKLFF | TGTGCCAGCAGCTTAGCAGGCCTTACAGGGGGAAGGGCAACTAATGAAAAACTGTTTTTT
TRBJ1-1 | NA | TRBV10-3 | many | CAISEFRELNTEAFF | TGTGCCATCAGTGAGTTCCGGGAATTGAACACTGAAGCTTTCTTT
TRBJ1-1 | NA | TRBV5-1 | NA | CASSLGLRNTEAFF | TGCGCCAGCAGCTTAGGACTGAGGAACACTGAAGCTTTCTTT
TRBJ1-2 | NA | TRBV7-9 | NA | CATGSYGYTF | TGTGCCACCGGGAGCTATGGCTACACCTTC
TRBJ2-5 | NA | TRBV19 | NA | CASRSQGWQETQYF | TGTGCCAGCCGTTCGCAGGGGTGGCAAGAGACCCAGTACTTC
TRBJ2-7 | TRBD2 | TRBV29-1 | NA | CSVVTGGGSYEQYF | TGCAGCGTTGTGACGGGGGGGGGATCCTACGAGCAGTACTTC
TRBJ1-2 | NA | TRBV5-4 | NA | CASSLDRASYGYTF | TGTGCCAGCAGCTTGGACAGGGCAAGCTATGGCTACACCTTC
TRBJ2-7 | TRBD2 | TRBV29-1 | NA | CSVAGGSGMYEQYF | TGCAGCGTCGCGGGGGGTAGCGGGATGTACGAGCAGTACTTC
TRBJ2-4 | NA | TRBV4-3 | once | CASSQNRGTQYF | TGCGCCAGCAGCCAAAACCGCGGGACTCAGTACTTC
TRBJ1-3 | TRBD1 | TRBV19 | NA | CASTQTGEGNTIYF | TGTGCCAGTACCCAGACAGGGGAAGGAAACACCATATATTTT
TRBJ2-1 | TRBD2 | TRBV2 | NA | CASSPPRGLAGGGPYNEQFF | TGTGCCAGCAGTCCGCCGCGCGGGCTAGCGGGCGGTGGGCCCTACAATGAGCAGTTCTTC
TRBJ2-7 | TRBD1 | TRBV4-1 | NA | CASSHNGQGEEQYF | TGCGCCAGCAGCCACAACGGACAGGGGGAAGAGCAGTACTTC
TRBJ1-1 | TRBD1 | TRBV5-4 | once | CASSLKQGTSTEAFF | TGTGCCAGCAGCTTAAAACAGGGGACAAGCACTGAAGCTTTCTTT
TRBJ1-4 | TRBD1 | TRBV7-8 | NA | CASSFGTGRTNEKLFF | TGTGCCAGCAGCTTTGGGACAGGGAGGACTAATGAAAAACTGTTTTTT
TRBJ2-3 | TRBD2 | TRBV11-2 | NA | CASSLWLAGSTDTQYF | TGTGCCAGCAGCTTATGGCTAGCGGGAAGCACAGATACGCAGTATTTT
TRBJ2-1 | TRBD2 | TRBV7-2 | once | CASSLVGDVAGGPTWFF | TGTGCCAGCAGCTTAGTTGGGGATGTAGCGGGGGGGCCAACTTGGTTCTTC
TRBJ2-1 | TRBD2 | TRBV23-1 | NA | CASSHGASGQGGAYNEQFF | TGCGCCAGCAGTCATGGGGCTAGCGGCCAAGGAGGGGCCTACAATGAGCAGTTCTTC
TRBJ1-2 | NA | TRBV29-1 | NA | CSVGQVAGYTF | TGCAGCGTTGGGCAGGTCGCCGGCTACACCTTC
TRBJ1-2 | NA | TRBV7-2 | NA | CASSLVRVPNHGYTF | TGTGCCAGCAGCTTAGTTCGCGTGCCGAATCATGGCTACACCTTC
TRBJ2-7 | TRBD1 | TRBV7-2 | NA | CASSSAPQGAYEQYF | TGTGCCAGCAGCTCAGCCCCCCAGGGGGCCTACGAGCAGTACTTC
TRBJ1-5 | NA | TRBV19 | NA | CASSNRQTPYSNQPQHF | TGTGCCAGTAGTAACCGACAGACGCCATATAGCAATCAGCCCCAGCATTTT
TRBJ1-2 | NA | TRBV6-5 | NA | CASSYEGVYGYTF | TGTGCCAGCAGTTACGAGGGGGTATATGGCTACACCTTC
TRBJ2-3 | NA | TRBV7-9 | NA | CASGAITDTQYF | TGTGCCAGCGGGGCGATCACAGATACGCAGTATTTT
TRBJ2-1 | TRBD2 | TRBV7-2 | few | CASSSPGLQQFF | TGTGCCAGCAGCTCGCCGGGACTACAACAGTTCTTC
TRBJ2-7 | TRBD2 | TRBV27 | NA | CASNLKALAAIYEQYF | TGTGCCAGCAATCTTAAAGCCCTAGCGGCGATCTACGAGCAGTACTTC
TRBJ2-2 | NA | TRBV11-3 | NA | CASSMKTELFF | TGTGCCAGCAGCATGAAGACAGAGCTGTTTTTT
TRBJ2-1 | NA | TRBV5-1 | NA | CASSLVGSARYNEQFF | TGCGCCAGCAGCTTGGTTGGCAGCGCTCGTTACAATGAGCAGTTCTTC
TRBJ2-1 | NA | TRBV2 | NA | CASKVNRRLVNEQFF | TGTGCCAGCAAAGTTAACAGGAGATTAGTAAATGAGCAGTTCTTC
TRBJ1-1 | TRBD1 | TRBV6-1 | NA | CASSESGTGLYMNTEAFF | TGTGCCAGCAGTGAATCCGGGACAGGGCTGTACATGAACACTGAAGCTTTCTTT
TRBJ2-1 | TRBD2 | TRBV5-8 | NA | CASSFGAGDFNEQFF | TGTGCCAGCAGCTTCGGTGCGGGAGATTTCAATGAGCAGTTCTTC
TRBJ1-2 | NA | TRBV6-1 | NA | CASSDRTYGYTF | TGTGCCAGCAGTGACAGAACCTATGGCTACACCTTC
TRBJ1-2 | NA | TRBV6-5 | few | CASSYSSLAGGYTF | TGTGCCAGCAGTTACTCTTCCCTGGCTGGTGGCTACACCTTC
TRBJ2-1 | NA | TRBV9 | NA | CASSPTGDSYNEQFF | TGTGCCAGCAGCCCAACCGGGGACTCCTACAATGAGCAGTTCTTC
TRBJ1-3 | TRBD1 | TRBV30 | few | CAWSTGGYGNTIYF | TGTGCCTGGAGCACAGGGGGGTACGGAAACACCATATATTTT
TRBJ2-7 | TRBD2 | TRBV9 | NA | CASSKGTSGRYEQYF | TGTGCCAGCAGCAAAGGGACTAGCGGGCGCTACGAGCAGTACTTC
TRBJ2-6 | NA | TRBV9 | NA | CASSVNRDRSSGANVLTF | TGTGCCAGCAGCGTAAACAGGGATCGTAGCTCTGGGGCCAACGTCCTGACTTTC
TRBJ2-7 | NA | TRBV6-1 | NA | CASSEALSDYYEQYF | TGTGCCAGCAGTGAAGCGCTCAGTGACTACTACGAGCAGTACTTC
TRBJ1-6 | NA | TRBV12-5 | NA | CASGSARFQGGLSPLHF | TGTGCTAGTGGTTCCGCGAGGTTCCAGGGAGGTCTGTCACCCCTCCACTTT
TRBJ2-5 | TRBD2 | TRBV7-9 | NA | CASSLDGGGRETQYF | TGTGCCAGCAGCTTGGATGGCGGGGGTCGTGAGACCCAGTACTTC
TRBJ2-3 | NA | TRBV19 | NA | CASRFGLTDTQYF | TGTGCCAGCAGATTTGGGCTCACAGATACGCAGTATTTT
TRBJ2-3 | TRBD1 | TRBV9 | NA | CASSAPGQGGSDTQYF | TGTGCCAGCAGCGCTCCGGGACAGGGAGGGTCAGATACGCAGTATTTT
TRBJ1-1 | NA | TRBV15 | NA | CATSRDPGSEAFF | TGTGCCACCAGCAGGGACCCGGGGAGTGAAGCTTTCTTT
TRBJ1-1 | TRBD1 | TRBV18 | NA | CASSTGTGDTEAFF | TGTGCCAGCTCAACCGGGACAGGGGACACTGAAGCTTTCTTT
TRBJ1-5 | NA | TRBV2 | NA | CASSDWRGAVGNQPQHF | TGTGCCAGCAGTGATTGGCGGGGGGCTGTTGGCAATCAGCCCCAGCATTTT
TRBJ2-1 | NA | TRBV7-8 | NA | CASSLLGQRNEQFF | TGTGCCAGCAGCCTCCTCGGACAGCGCAATGAGCAGTTCTTC
TRBJ2-2 | NA | TRBV4-2 | NA | CASSPDTDTGELFF | TGTGCCAGCAGCCCCGACACTGACACCGGGGAGCTGTTTTTT
TRBJ2-5 | TRBD1 | TRBV23-1 | NA | CASSQNLPPWQGARKETQYF | TGCGCCAGCAGTCAAAATCTCCCACCCTGGCAGGGGGCTAGGAAAGAGACCCAGTACTTC